The TCR beta chain described here comes from a study of blood T cell repertoires in COVID-19. Study in general: Samples representing acute and convalescent COVID-19 were sourced from the United States, Italy and Spain.

TCRdb's table, derived via immunoSEQ multiplex PCR, lists solely in-frame clones and lacks some. The table shows approximately 50,000 clones, with around 83% occurring only once. Germline assignment: CDR1 SQVTM and CDR2 ANQGSEA. With 7 bases removed from V and 6 bases from J, the gap between germline ends came to 19 bases. The CDR3 contains 14 residues. Material for sequencing was peripheral blood. The genes are TRBV29-1 and TRBJ2-1, with D possibly being TRBD2 (6 bases). The TCR originated in a human donor in a cohort sampled during active COVID-19. This chain's CDR3 is CSAPRTGVSNEQFF. The CDR3, as DNA: TGCAGCGCTCCAAGGACGGGAGTCTCCAATGAGCAGTTCTTC.